This T cell receptor beta chain was sequenced during a study of Ad26.COV2.S vaccination and SARS-CoV-2 variants. Study observations and caveats: The breadth of spike-specific CD8+ and CD4+ T cell responses after vaccination was reportedly substantial.

TCRdb's table, derived via immunoSEQ multiplex PCR, lists solely in-frame clones and lacks some. Among roughly 380,000 clones listed, more than 75% were seen once. Treatment denoted: around 19 received Ad26.COV2.S at low or high dose, single or two shots; 5 received placebo; per-sample allocation not given. The study sampled participants on day 63 after the first vaccine or placebo injection. In regard to this clone: Antigen: not known.

The sequence was obtained from a person aged 18-65 years who received the Ad26.COV2.S COVID-19 vaccine or a placebo. The sample was peripheral blood, taken in a trial of Ad26.COV2.S vaccine versus placebo.

The CDR3 region has the DNA TGCACCAGCAGCCAAGATGGGGCGGGGGGGCAAAAGACCCAGTACTTC. It is translated as CTSSQDGAGGQKTQYF. The rearrangement links TRBV1 to TRBJ2-5; the tabulated D call, TRBD2, remains unverified against the DNA. TRBV1 is a documented pseudogene. The CDR3 contains 16 residues.